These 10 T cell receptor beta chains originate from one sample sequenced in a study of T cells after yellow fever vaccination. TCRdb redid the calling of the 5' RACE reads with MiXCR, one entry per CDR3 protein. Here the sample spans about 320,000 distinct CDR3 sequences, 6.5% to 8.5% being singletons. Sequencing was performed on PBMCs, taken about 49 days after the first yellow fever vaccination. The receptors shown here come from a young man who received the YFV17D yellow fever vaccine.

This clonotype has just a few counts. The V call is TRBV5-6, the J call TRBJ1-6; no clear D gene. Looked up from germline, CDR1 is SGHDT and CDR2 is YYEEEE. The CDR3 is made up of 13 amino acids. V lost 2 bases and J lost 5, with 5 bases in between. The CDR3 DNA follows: TGTGCCAGCAGCTTCCTTAATAATTCACCCCTCCACTTT. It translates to CASSFLNNSPLHF.

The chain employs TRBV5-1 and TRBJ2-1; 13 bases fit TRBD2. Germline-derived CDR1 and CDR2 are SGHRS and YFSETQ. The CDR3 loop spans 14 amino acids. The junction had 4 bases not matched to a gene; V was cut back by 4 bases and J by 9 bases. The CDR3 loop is CASSPGTSGAEQFF. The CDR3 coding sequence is TGCGCCAGCAGCCCAGGGACTAGCGGGGCTGAGCAGTTCTTC. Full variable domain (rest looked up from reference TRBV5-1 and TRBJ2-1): KAGVTQTPRYLIKTRGQQVTLSCSPISGHRSVSWYQQTPGQGLQFLFEYFSETQRNKGNFPGRFSGRQFSNSRSEMNVSTLELGDSALYLCASSPGTSGAEQFFGPGTRLTVL.

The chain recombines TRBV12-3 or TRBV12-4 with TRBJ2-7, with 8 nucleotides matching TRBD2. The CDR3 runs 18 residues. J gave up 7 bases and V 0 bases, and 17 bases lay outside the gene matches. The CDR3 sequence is CASSLAPISGGGRWEQYF. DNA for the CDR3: TGTGCCAGCAGTTTAGCGCCAATTTCCGGGGGGGGCCGGTGGGAGCAGTACTTC.

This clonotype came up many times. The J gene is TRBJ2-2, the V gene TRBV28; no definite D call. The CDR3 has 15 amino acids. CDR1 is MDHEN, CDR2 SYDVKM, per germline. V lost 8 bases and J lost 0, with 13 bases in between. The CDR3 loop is CASGMAGANTGELFF. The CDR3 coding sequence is TGTGCCAGCGGGATGGCAGGAGCGAACACCGGGGAGCTGTTTTTT.

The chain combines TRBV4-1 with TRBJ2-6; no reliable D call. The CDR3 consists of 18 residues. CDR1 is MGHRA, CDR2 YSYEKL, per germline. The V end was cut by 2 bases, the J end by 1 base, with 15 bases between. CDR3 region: CASSQFSTETSGANVLTF. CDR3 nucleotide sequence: TGCGCCAGCAGCCAATTTAGTACAGAAACGTCTGGGGCCAACGTCCTGACTTTC.

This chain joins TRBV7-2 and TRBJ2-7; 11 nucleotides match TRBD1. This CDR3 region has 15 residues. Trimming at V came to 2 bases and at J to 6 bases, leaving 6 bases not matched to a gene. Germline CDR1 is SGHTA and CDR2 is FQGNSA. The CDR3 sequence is CASSLLGTGGGEQYF. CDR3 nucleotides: TGTGCCAGCAGCTTACTAGGGACAGGGGGAGGCGAGCAGTACTTC.

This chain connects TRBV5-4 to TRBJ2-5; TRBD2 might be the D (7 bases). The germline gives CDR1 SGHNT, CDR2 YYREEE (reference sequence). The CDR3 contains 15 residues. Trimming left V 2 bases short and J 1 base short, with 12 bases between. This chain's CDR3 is CASSFAGALQETQYF. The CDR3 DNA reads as TGTGCCAGCAGCTTCGCGGGGGCCCTCCAAGAGACCCAGTACTTC.

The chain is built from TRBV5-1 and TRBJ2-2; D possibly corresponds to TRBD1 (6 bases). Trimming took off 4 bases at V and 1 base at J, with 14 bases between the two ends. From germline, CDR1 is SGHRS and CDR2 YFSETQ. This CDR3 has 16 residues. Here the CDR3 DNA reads TGCGCCAGCAGCATCCCGGACAGACAGAACACCGGGGAGCTGTTTTTT. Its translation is CASSIPDRQNTGELFF.

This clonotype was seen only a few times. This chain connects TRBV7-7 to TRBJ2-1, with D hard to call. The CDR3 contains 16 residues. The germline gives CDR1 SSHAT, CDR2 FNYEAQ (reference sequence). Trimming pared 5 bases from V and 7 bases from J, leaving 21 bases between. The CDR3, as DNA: TGTGCCAGCAGCCCAAACATGGACCCGACCAGGAATGAGCAGTTCTTC. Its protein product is CASSPNMDPTRNEQFF.

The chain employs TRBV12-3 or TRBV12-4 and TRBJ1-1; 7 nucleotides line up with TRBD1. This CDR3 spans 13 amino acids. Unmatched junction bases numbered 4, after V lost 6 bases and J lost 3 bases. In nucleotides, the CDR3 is TGTGCCAGCAGATACACAGGGGACACTGAAGCTTTCTTT. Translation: CASRYTGDTEAFF.